This T cell receptor beta chain was sequenced in a study of blood T cell repertoires in COVID-19. Study at large: Italy, Spain and the United States were the sources of the convalescent and acute COVID-19 samples.

Here immunoSEQ multiplex PCR was the method, and the copy in TCRdb shows in-frame clones only, minus some. The sample yields some 150,000 clones, 70% to 90% seen once. V was pared by 7 bases and J by 5 bases, with 18 bases between. Germline CDR1 and CDR2: MNHEY and SVGAGI. CDR3 length: 14 residues. The sequence derives from a man in his forties with acute or convalescent COVID-19. The source material was peripheral blood. The chain has TRBV6-5 and TRBJ2-7; D perhaps matches TRBD1 (6 bases). CDR3 amino acids: CASKRGSEGDEQYF. The CDR3 DNA reads TGTGCCAGCAAGAGAGGGAGTGAGGGGGACGAGCAGTACTTC.